The 29 T cell receptor beta chains in this list originate from one sample, sequenced in a study of T cell responses to AZD1222 COVID-19 vaccine. Sequenced by immunoSEQ multiplex PCR; TCRdb stores in-frame clones only, minus some. Counted here are over 100,000 clones, over 75% occurring once; the ten biggest clones make up roughly 4.3%. The source was peripheral blood, collected 28 days after the second AZD1222 dose. Every receptor here comes from an adult who received the AZD1222 COVID-19 vaccine.

The chain couples TRBV30 to TRBJ1-6; D perhaps matches TRBD1 (6 bases). The CDR3 is made up of 13 amino acids. Germline CDR1 GTSNPN, CDR2 SVGIG (reference sequence). V was shortened by 3 bases and J by 10 bases, with 13 bases between the two germline ends. This CDR3 reads CAWSLDSVSPLHF. The CDR3, as DNA: TGTGCCTGGAGCCTGGACAGCGTCTCACCCCTCCACTTT.

The chain joins TRBV3-1 (or the pseudogene TRBV3-2) to TRBJ2-1, with D hard to call. The CDR3 has 13 residues. Germline values: CDR1 LGHDT, CDR2 YNNKEL (reference sequence). V dropped 1 base and J dropped 6 bases, with 7 bases sitting between them. This chain's CDR3 is CASSQVPTNEQFF. In DNA form, the CDR3 reads TGTGCCAGCAGCCAAGTACCTACCAATGAGCAGTTCTTC.

The V call is TRBV4-2, the J call TRBJ2-1; perhaps TRBD2 as D (5 bases). Germline CDR1 reads LGHNA; CDR2 reads YNFKEQ. The V and J ends lost 3 bases and 0 bases respectively, with 18 bases between them. The CDR3 is made up of 18 amino acids. CDR3 nucleotides: TGTGCCAGCAGCCAGGAGACCGGGGAAACTTCCTCCTACAATGAGCAGTTCTTC. This codes for CASSQETGETSSYNEQFF.

The chain couples TRBV15 to TRBJ1-2; unclear D gene. Trimming took off 3 bases at V and 0 bases at J, with 8 bases between the two ends. The CDR3 totals 14 residues. The germline CDR1 and CDR2 sequences are LNHNV and YYDKDF (reference sequence). This CDR3 is CATSRESANYGYTF. CDR3 DNA: TGTGCCACCAGCAGGGAGTCGGCTAACTATGGCTACACCTTC.

This chain connects TRBV19 to TRBJ1-2; D perhaps matches TRBD1 (6 bases). Trimming cost V 5 bases and J 2 bases, with 9 bases left between them. This CDR3 contains 13 residues. Germline assignment: CDR1 LNHDA and CDR2 SQIVND (reference sequence). CDR3 bases: TGTGCCAGTAGTGCTGGACAGAACTATGGCTACACCTTC. Residues: CASSAGQNYGYTF.

The chain uses TRBV4-1 and TRBJ1-1, with 9 positions matching TRBD1. Germline V gene sequence: CDR1 MGHRA, CDR2 YSYEKL. This CDR3 contains 16 residues. With V trimmed by 0 bases and J by 6 bases, 8 bases remained unmatched. CDR3 nucleotide sequence: TGCGCCAGCAGCCAAGATGGGACAGGGATCTCCCCTGAAGCTTTCTTT. It encodes CASSQDGTGISPEAFF.

This chain links TRBV27 with TRBJ1-4, with TRBD1 matching over 8 bases. The length of the CDR3 is 16 residues. Germline V gene lookup returns CDR1 MNHEY and CDR2 SMNVEV (reference sequence). Germline trimming cut 3 bases from V and 4 bases from J; bases unmatched to any gene: 7. The CDR3 is CASSLGQGAGNEKLFF. CDR3 DNA: TGTGCCAGCAGTTTGGGGCAGGGGGCTGGTAATGAAAAACTGTTTTTT.

The V gene is TRBV19, the J gene TRBJ2-3; 11 bases match TRBD1. V was clipped by 5 bases and J by 7 bases; unmatched bases: 5. This CDR3 is built from 14 residues. The V gene's germline CDR1 is LNHDA and CDR2 SQIVND (reference sequence). The CDR3, as DNA: TGTGCCAGTAGTGGGGGACAGGGGGGACATACGCAGTATTTT. This gives the protein CASSGGQGGHTQYF. The full variable domain, its missing parts supplied by reference TRBV19 and TRBJ2-3, is DGGITQSPKYLFRKEGQNVTLSCEQNLNHDAMYWYRQDPGQGLRLIYYSQIVNDFQKGDIAEGYSVSREKKESFPLTVTSAQKNPTAFYLCASSGGQGGHTQYFGPGTRLTVL.

V usage is TRBV5-1 and J usage is TRBJ1-4, with a tentative D call TRBD1 (5 bases). The CDR3 runs 14 residues. Trimming left V 2 bases short and J 8 bases short, with 13 bases between. CDR1 and CDR2 (germline): SGHRS, YFSETQ. Here the CDR3 reads CASSLSRVGEKLFF. Written as DNA, the CDR3 is TGCGCCAGCAGCTTATCCAGGGTCGGCGAAAAACTGTTTTTT.

V is TRBV4-1 and J is TRBJ1-2, with D perhaps TRBD1 (6 bases). Per the germline V gene, CDR1 is MGHRA and CDR2 is YSYEKL. The CDR3 contains 15 residues. The V end was cut by 5 bases, the J end by 4 bases, with 17 bases between. CDR3 DNA: TGCGCCAGCAGCACCATCGGGACAAGGATCTATGGCTACACCTTC. Residues: CASSTIGTRIYGYTF.

The chain couples TRBV4-3 to TRBJ1-1; the D is unclear. There are 15 residues in the CDR3. V was pared by 0 bases and J by 1 base, with 9 bases between. Germline-derived CDR1 and CDR2 are LGHNA and YSLEER. CDR3 in DNA: TGCGCCAGCAGCCAAGATGGAGGAGGGAACACTGAAGCTTTCTTT. It yields the protein CASSQDGGGNTEAFF.

The J gene is TRBJ1-3, the V gene TRBV6-1; D is ambiguous. CDR1 and CDR2 (germline): MNHNS, SASEGT. V lost 2 bases, J lost 4 bases, and 9 bases lay in between. CDR3 length equals 14 residues. CDR3 sequence reads: CASSELAKGNTIYF. Written as DNA, the CDR3 is TGTGCCAGCAGTGAATTGGCGAAAGGAAACACCATATATTTT.

This rearrangement joins TRBV7-8 to TRBJ1-1, with TRBD1 identical over 7 bases. The junction had 16 bases not matched to a gene; V was cut back by 5 bases and J by 1 base. The length of the CDR3 is 18 residues. From germline, CDR1 is SGHVS and CDR2 FQNEAQ. CDR3 in amino acids: CASSMRSLGTERNTEAFF. The CDR3 DNA is TGTGCCAGCAGCATGAGATCTCTCGGGACAGAGAGGAACACTGAAGCTTTCTTT.

V and J are TRBV7-9 and TRBJ1-2; no clear D. CDR3 length equals 14 residues. Germline-derived CDR1 and CDR2 are SEHNR and FQNEAQ (reference sequence). V lost 1 base and J 5 bases, leaving 11 bases between the germline ends. This chain's CDR3 is CASSLEAGGYGYTF. Written as DNA, the CDR3 is TGTGCCAGCAGCTTAGAAGCAGGAGGGTATGGCTACACCTTC.

This clone was recorded only once. CDR3 sequence: CASSQVALGLQNPYNEQFF. The CDR3 DNA reads TGTGCCAGCAGCCAAGTCGCCCTGGGACTCCAAAACCCCTACAATGAGCAGTTCTTC. This chain joins TRBV4-2 and TRBJ2-1; possibly TRBD2 for D (6 bases). The CDR3 consists of 19 residues. Germline V gives CDR1 LGHNA, CDR2 YNFKEQ. Trimming stripped 1 base from V and 2 bases from J, with 21 bases between.

The V call is TRBV19, the J call TRBJ2-7; 11 bases line up with TRBD2. Germline-derived CDR1 and CDR2 are LNHDA and SQIVND (reference sequence). The CDR3 length is 18 residues. Germline trimming cut 1 base from V and 2 bases from J; bases unmatched to any gene: 10. DNA for the CDR3: TGTGCCAGTAGTATAGTTCATCTAGCGGGGGGACGCCCCTACGAGCAGTACTTC. Translation: CASSIVHLAGGRPYEQYF. Full variable domain (missing parts from reference TRBV19 and TRBJ2-7): DGGITQSPKYLFRKEGQNVTLSCEQNLNHDAMYWYRQDPGQGLRLIYYSQIVNDFQKGDIAEGYSVSREKKESFPLTVTSAQKNPTAFYLCASSIVHLAGGRPYEQYFGPGTRLTVT.

The V gene is TRBV30, the J gene TRBJ2-2; tentative D call: TRBD2 (5 bases). V was cut by 3 bases and J by 3 bases, with 38 bases left in between. The CDR3 has 23 residues. CDR1 and CDR2 from the germline V gene are GTSNPN and SVGIG (reference sequence). Written as DNA, the CDR3 is TGTGCCTGGAGCCCGGGCTGGGAGCTTAAAAAACCCGGGCAGAGTGCCTACACCGGGGAGCTGTTTTTT. This codes for CAWSPGWELKKPGQSAYTGELFF.

The rearrangement joins TRBV24-1 to TRBJ1-2, with a tentative D call TRBD1 (6 bases). Trimming shortened V by 7 bases and J by 4 bases, and 15 bases separated the two germline ends. Germline lookup yields CDR1 KGHDR and CDR2 SFDVKD. This CDR3 spans 14 amino acids. The CDR3 DNA reads as TGTGCCACCAGCACGGGGGCGCCTAGCTATGGCTACACCTTC. Residues: CATSTGAPSYGYTF.

The genes are TRBV6-5 and TRBJ2-3; TRBD2 is a possible D gene (6 bases). CDR1 and CDR2 (germline): MNHEY, SVGAGI. Trimming stripped 4 bases from V and 5 bases from J, with 13 bases between. The CDR3 consists of 14 residues. This CDR3 reads CASSLRGRIDTQYF. DNA for the CDR3: TGTGCCAGCAGTTTACGGGGGAGGATAGATACGCAGTATTTT.

The V and J genes are TRBV19 and TRBJ1-5; TRBD1 might be the D (5 bases). Germline V gene sequence: CDR1 LNHDA, CDR2 SQIVND (reference sequence). Trimming took 7 bases from V and 5 from J, leaving 18 bases between them. This CDR3 contains 15 residues. CDR3 coding DNA: TGTGCCAGTAATCTCCCCGGGGGGGGAGATCAGCCCCAGCATTTT. Translating it yields CASNLPGGGDQPQHF.

This chain links TRBV30 with TRBJ1-5; unclear D gene. This CDR3 contains 12 residues. Germline V gene data show CDR1 as GTSNPN and CDR2 as SVGIG (reference sequence). The V end was cut by 2 bases, the J end by 2 bases, with 4 bases between. This CDR3 reads CAWSSGNQPQHF. CDR3 nucleotides: TGTGCCTGGAGTTCGGGCAATCAGCCCCAGCATTTT.

The rearrangement joins TRBV19 to TRBJ1-3; TRBD1 matches 7 bases. The CDR3 consists of 14 residues. CDR1 and CDR2 (germline): LNHDA, SQIVND (reference sequence). V was pared by 8 bases and J by 4 bases, with 8 bases of the junction left unmatched. The CDR3 region has the DNA TGTGCCAGTTGCCCGACAGGGTACGGAAACACCATATATTTT. Protein: CASCPTGYGNTIYF.

The rearrangement uses TRBV5-1 and TRBJ2-1, with no clear D. Trimming pared 1 base from V and 7 bases from J, leaving 12 bases between. Germline V CDR1 and CDR2: SGHRS, YFSETQ. CDR3 length equals 14 residues. In nucleotides, the CDR3 is TGCGCCAGCAGCTTGCTCCACCCCGGGAATGAGCAGTTCTTC. Its translation is CASSLLHPGNEQFF.

The chain employs TRBV28 and TRBJ2-6; the D gene is possibly TRBD1 (5 bases). Germline assignment: CDR1 MDHEN and CDR2 SYDVKM. Trimming took 10 bases from V and 1 from J, leaving 14 bases between them. This CDR3 has 15 residues. CDR3 residues: CATSFRGSGANVLTF. The CDR3 nucleotides are TGTGCCACCTCTTTTAGGGGATCTGGGGCCAACGTCCTGACTTTC.

This rearrangement joins TRBV7-2 to TRBJ1-3; 9 nucleotides line up with TRBD1. From germline, CDR1 is SGHTA and CDR2 FQGNSA. CDR3 length equals 14 residues. The V and J ends lost 2 bases and 8 bases, in that order; junction bases with no gene match: 4. The DNA of the CDR3 is TGTGCCAGCAGCTTATCCCGACAGGGGGACACCATATATTTT. This gives the protein CASSLSRQGDTIYF.

The sample holds one count of this clone. The J gene is TRBJ2-6, the V gene TRBV7-9, with D possibly TRBD2 on 5 matching bases. Germline V gives CDR1 SEHNR, CDR2 FQNEAQ (reference sequence). The CDR3 runs 16 residues. Trimming cost V 4 bases and J 1 base, with 11 bases left between them. The CDR3 is CASSSRDSSGANVLTF. CDR3 sequence (DNA): TGTGCCAGCAGCTCGAGGGATTCGTCTGGGGCCAACGTCCTGACTTTC.

The chain is built from TRBV4-1 and TRBJ2-5; D unclear. The CDR3 length is 12 residues. V was trimmed by 5 bases and J by 7 bases, leaving 11 bases between them. Germline-derived CDR1 and CDR2 are MGHRA and YSYEKL. Here the CDR3 reads CASSYPSGTQYF. DNA for the CDR3: TGCGCCAGCAGCTACCCCTCGGGGACCCAGTACTTC.

In nucleotides, the CDR3 is TGTGCCAGCAGCACACTAGCGGGATTAGAGACCCAGTACTTC. Its translation: CASSTLAGLETQYF. This chain links TRBV7-9 with TRBJ2-5, with TRBD2 matching 10 bases. CDR1 and CDR2 (germline): SEHNR, FQNEAQ (reference sequence). The CDR3 contains 14 residues. Losses at the gene ends were 5 bases for V and 4 bases for J; bases not matched to a gene: 4. Complete variable domain (other parts from reference TRBV7-9 and TRBJ2-5): DTGVSQNPRHKITKRGQNVTFRCDPISEHNRLYWYRQTLGQGPEFLTYFQNEAQLEKSRLLSDRFSAERPKGSFSTLEIQRTEQGDSAMYLCASSTLAGLETQYFGPGTRLLVL.

This chain uses TRBV5-1 with TRBJ1-5; D may be TRBD1 (5 bases). The germline V gene has CDR1 SGHRS and CDR2 YFSETQ. This CDR3 is 14 amino acids long. Trimming cost V 5 bases and J 6 bases, with 15 bases left between them. CDR3 loop: CASSVGAGGQPQHF. Written as DNA, the CDR3 is TGCGCCAGCAGTGTTGGGGCTGGGGGTCAGCCCCAGCATTTT.